Listed below are T cell receptor beta chains from one sample, sequenced in a study of OX40 agonist ivuxolimab in advanced cancers. Clones were read by immunoSEQ multiplex PCR, and TCRdb kept only the in-frame ones, dropping some. The table records 78,000 or so clones, roughly 90% of them present only once. Sequenced material: CD4+ or CD8+ T cells sorted from blood, taken in a trial of the OX40 agonist ivuxolimab. Receptors were obtained from an adult with an advanced solid tumor such as melanoma, head and neck, liver or kidney cancer. CDR3s include the opening cysteine and the closing phenylalanine or tryptophan. The order of the fields is V gene, CDR3 length, CDR3 protein.

TRBV13 15 CASSTAGGGAYEQYF
TRBV19 16 CASSILRGRSNYGYTF
TRBV5-6 15 CASSPGTGGPYGYTF
TRBV9 17 CASSGDTGTAWVGEAFF
TRBV6-5 16 CVSSYGSSGVTDTQYF
TRBV10-3 15 CAISTSGGPSYEQYF
TRBV27 13 CASSLSGGYGYTF
TRBV4-1 17 CASSQDPPRQGAYEQYF
TRBV5-1 14 CASSLDISTDTQYF
TRBV9 13 CASSAAGWNEQFF
TRBV2 15 CASSAAGIMNTEAFF
TRBV11-2 15 CASRQNWATNEKLFF
TRBV29-1 11 CSVAGEGEQYF
TRBV7-9 14 CASSALDPAYEQYF
TRBV6-5 16 CASSYEKGALSETQYF
TRBV7-9 13 CASSLGRIYGYTF
TRBV19 10 CASMGYGYTF
TRBV7-9 14 CASSGSGTGYEQYF
TRBV29-1 13 CSVPDRGLHGYTF
TRBV27 12 CASSFSADTQYF
TRBV9 12 CASSDPYTEAFF
TRBV5-6 13 CASSLGTVYGYTF
TRBV2 15 CASSDIPGLAREQYF
TRBV4-1 16 CASSYSTGLNPYEQYF
TRBV4-1 17 CASSQDDAGTGNEKLFF
TRBV4-3 15 CASSQGTGSYNEQFF
TRBV5-1 16 CASRPGTSGGQETQYF
TRBV7-9 16 CASSPGSGTGHSEAFF
TRBV6-1 16 CASSEALGGADYGYTF
TRBV4-1 16 CASSQVGDRGGGELFF
TRBV7-9 15 CASRLTSGPYNEQFF
TRBV6-1 17 CASSELWAGGQADTQYF
TRBV23-1 14 CASTLQGISEKLFF
TRBV5-8 15 CASSLVPQGTDTQYF
TRBV29-1 11 CSAIEPETQYF
TRBV19 12 CASSIDGSPLHF
TRBV25-1 14 CASSEWSGNTEAFF
TRBV5-1 13 CASSLVSASGYTF
TRBV7-9 15 CASSFGREAKNIQYF
TRBV5-3 13 CARSLMRGYEQYF
TRBV4-1 15 CASRGREATNEKLFF